The present T cell receptor beta chain was sequenced within a study of T cell responses to AZD1222 COVID-19 vaccine. Study outcomes and limitations: Nearly half of spike-specific TCRs reportedly target unmutated variant regions.

Clones were sequenced by immunoSEQ multiplex PCR, and TCRdb holds only the in-frame ones, with some missing. The sample yields approximately 65,000 clones, roughly 90% seen once. This clone was seen just once. The antigen is undetermined. CDR3 length: 14 amino acids. Germline loops: CDR1 MDHEN, CDR2 SYDVKM. V lost 8 bases and J lost 7; bases outside the gene matches: 12. V usage is TRBV28 and J usage is TRBJ1-2, with TRBD1 identical over 8 bases. The sample here was peripheral blood, taken on day 0 of AZD1222 vaccination. This TCR derives from an adult in good health. CDR3 residues: CASGPRRGRGGYTF. In DNA, the CDR3 is TGTGCCAGCGGACCCCGCAGGGGGCGAGGTGGCTACACCTTC.